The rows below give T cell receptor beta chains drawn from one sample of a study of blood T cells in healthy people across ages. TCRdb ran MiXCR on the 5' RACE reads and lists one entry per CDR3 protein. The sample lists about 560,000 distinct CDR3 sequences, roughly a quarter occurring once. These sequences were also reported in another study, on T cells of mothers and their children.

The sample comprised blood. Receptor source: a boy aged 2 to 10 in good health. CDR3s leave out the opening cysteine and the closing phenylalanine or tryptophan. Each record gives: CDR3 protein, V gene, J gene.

CDR3 protein: ASSLAETQY
V gene: TRBV5-1
J gene: TRBJ2-5

CDR3 protein: ASSTGRSQNEKLF
V gene: TRBV12-3/TRBV12-4
J gene: TRBJ1-4

CDR3 protein: ASSLASGAVYEQY
V gene: TRBV5-1
J gene: TRBJ2-7

CDR3 protein: ASSPDQRLAKNIQY
V gene: TRBV7-2
J gene: TRBJ2-4

CDR3 protein: ASSRASYNEQF
V gene: TRBV5-1
J gene: TRBJ2-1

CDR3 protein: AGTGAYEQY
V gene: TRBV30
J gene: -

CDR3 protein: ASSPVGTGESEQY
V gene: TRBV7-9
J gene: TRBJ2-7

CDR3 protein: ATSRDFGSTGELF
V gene: TRBV15
J gene: TRBJ2-2

CDR3 protein: ASSRDRSFYNEQF
V gene: TRBV7-3
J gene: -

CDR3 protein: ASSRAHNEKLF
V gene: TRBV12-3/TRBV12-4
J gene: TRBJ1-4

CDR3 protein: ASSLTGREGGELF
V gene: TRBV5-1
J gene: TRBJ2-2

CDR3 protein: ASSESVGQIYEQY
V gene: TRBV6-1
J gene: TRBJ2-7

CDR3 protein: ASSLVLAENIQY
V gene: TRBV5-6
J gene: TRBJ2-4

CDR3 protein: ASSGTDRPLDEQY
V gene: TRBV4-1
J gene: TRBJ2-7

CDR3 protein: ASAKEGTGDYNEQF
V gene: TRBV30
J gene: TRBJ2-1

CDR3 protein: ASSLEFRRELYNEQF
V gene: TRBV7-9
J gene: TRBJ2-1

CDR3 protein: ASSSTPGLVVGYT
V gene: TRBV5-1
J gene: TRBJ1-2

CDR3 protein: ASTALQETQY
V gene: TRBV7-9
J gene: TRBJ2-5

CDR3 protein: ASSRDRFQETQY
V gene: TRBV7-8
J gene: TRBJ2-5

CDR3 protein: SARDPENYGYT
V gene: TRBV20-1
J gene: TRBJ1-2

CDR3 protein: ASNKSPGVTQY
V gene: TRBV7-2
J gene: TRBJ2-5

CDR3 protein: ASSLDIRIHEKLF
V gene: TRBV5-1
J gene: TRBJ1-4

CDR3 protein: SAFPSGPETEAF
V gene: TRBV20-1
J gene: TRBJ1-1